A single sample is the source of the 28 T cell receptor beta chains below, sequenced in a study of OX40 agonist ivuxolimab in advanced cancers. TCRdb's table, derived via immunoSEQ multiplex PCR, lists solely in-frame clones and lacks some. This sample has tens of thousands of clones, with around nine tenths found just once. The sequenced sample was CD4+ or CD8+ T cells sorted from blood, obtained in a trial of the OX40 agonist ivuxolimab. The receptors come from an adult with an advanced solid tumor such as melanoma, head and neck, liver or kidney cancer.

The chain has TRBV5-4 and TRBJ1-4; D remains ambiguous. CDR3 length equals 14 residues. Trimming took off 0 bases at V and 8 bases at J, with 11 bases between the two ends. CDR1 and CDR2 (germline): SGHNT, YYREEE (reference sequence). In DNA, the CDR3 is TGTGCCAGCAGCTTGGAAGGCCTAGGGGAAAAACTGTTTTTT. It translates to CASSLEGLGEKLFF.

J is TRBJ2-1 and V is TRBV18; tentative D call: TRBD2 (5 bases). CDR1 and CDR2 from the germline V gene are KGHSH and LQKENI. The CDR3 length is 15 residues. The V end lost 3 bases, the J end lost 5 bases, and 14 bases lay between the germline ends. The CDR3 nucleotides read TGTGCCAGCTCACCCAGGAGGCCCCTAAACAATGAGCAGTTCTTC. Protein sequence: CASSPRRPLNNEQFF.

The chain carries TRBV16 and TRBJ1-5; D perhaps matches TRBD1 (5 bases). The CDR3 covers 16 residues. Germline V CDR1 and CDR2: KGHSY, FQNENV. Trimming pared 4 bases from V and 4 bases from J, leaving 17 bases between. Here the CDR3 reads CASSLQRGMGNQPQHF. CDR3 sequence (DNA): TGTGCCAGCAGCCTCCAACGGGGCATGGGGAATCAGCCCCAGCATTTT.

This clone was counted a single time. The rearrangement links TRBV7-3 to TRBJ2-3; D may be TRBD2 (5 bases). Germline V gene data show CDR1 as SGHTA and CDR2 as FQGTGA. The ends were cut back, 1 base at V and 9 bases at J, with 11 bases in the middle. The CDR3 has 13 residues. The CDR3 protein is CASSLMQEDTQYF. DNA of the CDR3: TGTGCCAGCAGCTTAATGCAGGAGGACACGCAGTATTTT.

This clone was picked up one time. The J gene is TRBJ1-2, the V gene TRBV7-2, with 10 bases matching TRBD1. Germline CDR1 and CDR2: SGHTA and FQGNSA. This CDR3 has 14 amino acids. The V segment lost 5 bases and the J segment 2 bases; nucleotides outside the gene matches: 2. CDR3 loop: CASSQDRGNYGYTF. The CDR3 DNA is TGTGCCAGCAGCCAGGACAGGGGGAACTATGGCTACACCTTC.

The rearrangement uses TRBV27 and TRBJ1-3; 9 bases line up with TRBD1. This CDR3 spans 13 amino acids. Per germline, CDR1 MNHEY and CDR2 SMNVEV (reference sequence). Trimming cost V 6 bases and J 9 bases; bases outside gene matches: 6. Here the CDR3 DNA reads TGTGCCAGCAGGGGACAGGGTGAGAGCACCATATATTTT. Protein product: CASRGQGESTIYF.

The gene calls are TRBV6-5 and TRBJ2-3; perhaps D is TRBD1 or TRBD2 (5 bases each). The germline V and J ends were trimmed by 6 bases and 2 bases, with 12 bases remaining between them. Germline CDR1 reads MNHEY; CDR2 reads SVGAGI. The CDR3 loop spans 14 amino acids. In DNA, the CDR3 is TGTGCCAGCAGCCCCGGGGCAGCCACAGATACGCAGTATTTT. It yields the protein CASSPGAATDTQYF.

The rearrangement links TRBV6-5 to TRBJ2-5, with D unresolved. Germline V gives CDR1 MNHEY, CDR2 SVGAGI. V was trimmed by 5 bases and J by 0 bases, leaving 4 bases between them. The CDR3 has 12 residues. The CDR3 nucleotides read TGTGCCAGCAGTGGGTACCAAGAGACCCAGTACTTC. Translated: CASSGYQETQYF.

This rearrangement joins TRBV6-1 to TRBJ1-3; 8 bases are shared with TRBD1. V lost 4 bases and J lost 0; bases outside the gene matches: 2. Germline lookup yields CDR1 MNHNS and CDR2 SASEGT. The CDR3 has 15 residues. Here the CDR3 DNA reads TGTGCCAGCAGTGCGACAGGGGTCTCTGGAAACACCATATATTTT. It specifies CASSATGVSGNTIYF.

The V and J genes are TRBV18 and TRBJ2-3, with TRBD2 identical over 7 bases. The CDR3 loop spans 14 amino acids. CDR1 is KGHSH and CDR2 is LQKENI in the germline V gene. Trimming at V came to 8 bases and at J to 2 bases, leaving 7 bases not matched to a gene. The CDR3 sequence is CASRPGGSTDTQYF. CDR3 nucleotides: TGTGCCAGCCGCCCGGGAGGTTCCACAGATACGCAGTATTTT.

This chain connects TRBV2 to TRBJ1-1; 7 bases align to TRBD1. The CDR3 has 17 residues. V gave up 5 bases and J gave up 1 base; unmatched junction bases: 13. Germline CDR1 reads SNHLY; CDR2 reads FYNNEI. The CDR3, as DNA: TGTGCCAGCAGTAATCCCCCGACAGGGTGGACGAACACTGAAGCTTTCTTT. Amino acids: CASSNPPTGWTNTEAFF.

The chain is built from TRBV9 and TRBJ2-5, with no clear D. Trimming took off 0 bases at V and 4 bases at J, with 7 bases between the two ends. The germline gives CDR1 SGDLS, CDR2 YYNGEE. This CDR3 has 13 residues. This chain's CDR3 is CASSVDSGETQYF. In nucleotides, the CDR3 is TGTGCCAGCAGCGTAGACAGTGGAGAGACCCAGTACTTC.

The chain uses TRBV11-2 and TRBJ1-1, with 7 bases aligning to TRBD1. There are 16 residues in the CDR3. With 3 bases clipped from V and 3 bases from J, the junction kept 10 bases outside the gene matches. From germline, CDR1 is SGHAT and CDR2 FQNNGV. Here the CDR3 DNA reads TGTGCCAGCAGCTTCGGGACAGCCCTTATGGACACTGAAGCTTTCTTT. Translated: CASSFGTALMDTEAFF.

Only one count was recorded for this clone. This chain joins TRBV27 and TRBJ2-1; 11 bases are a match to TRBD2. This CDR3 region has 14 residues. Germline lookup yields CDR1 MNHEY and CDR2 SMNVEV (reference sequence). V dropped 8 bases and J dropped 4; count of bases not matched to a gene: 4. The CDR3 sequence: CASRWTSGYNEQFF. The CDR3 DNA reads as TGTGCCAGCCGGTGGACTAGCGGGTACAATGAGCAGTTCTTC.

The J gene is TRBJ1-1, the V gene TRBV6-5, with D perhaps matching TRBD1 (6 bases). Trimming removed 5 bases from V and 6 bases from J, with 13 bases in between. The germline V gene has CDR1 MNHEY and CDR2 SVGAGI. CDR3 size: 13 residues. This CDR3 reads CASSLLGGSEAFF. CDR3 in DNA: TGTGCCAGCAGTCTCCTTGGGGGCTCTGAAGCTTTCTTT.

The chain has TRBV5-1 and TRBJ2-6; D is unclear. The CDR3 consists of 15 residues. Trimming pared 6 bases from V and 0 bases from J, leaving 10 bases between. The germline V gene has CDR1 SGHRS and CDR2 YFSETQ. The CDR3: CASMGSLSGANVLTF. The CDR3 DNA follows: TGCGCCAGCATGGGCTCCCTCTCTGGGGCCAACGTCCTGACTTTC.

The chain recombines TRBV11-2 with TRBJ1-3, with 8 bases lining up with TRBD1. The CDR3 spans 16 residues. Germline CDR1 SGHAT, CDR2 FQNNGV. The V segment lost 5 bases and the J segment 2 bases; nucleotides outside the gene matches: 8. The CDR3 sequence is CASSKLRGRTGNTIYF. In nucleotides, the CDR3 is TGTGCCAGCAGCAAGCTCAGGGGGCGAACTGGAAACACCATATATTTT.

This chain joins TRBV19 and TRBJ2-4, with a tentative D call TRBD2 (5 bases). This CDR3 region has 16 residues. V was pared by 1 base and J by 6 bases, with 16 bases between. Germline assignment: CDR1 LNHDA and CDR2 SQIVND (reference sequence). The CDR3 loop is CASSIGWTRNGNIQYF. As DNA, the CDR3 is TGTGCCAGTAGTATAGGGTGGACTCGAAATGGAAACATTCAGTACTTC.

As concerns this clone: This specimen includes other DNA sequences encoding the same CDR3. Here the CDR3 reads CASSLDRVDYGYTF. The CDR3 DNA reads as TGTGCCAGCAGCTTAGATAGGGTCGACTATGGCTACACCTTC. J is TRBJ1-2 and V is TRBV7-8; D not resolved. The CDR3 is 14 residues long. The germline V gene encodes CDR1 SGHVS and CDR2 FQNEAQ. V gave up 1 base and J gave up 3 bases, with 9 bases separating them.

This clone was observed a single time. This likely comes from a read error, as the CDR3 has no conserved phenylalanine or tryptophan at its end. The chain is built from TRBV6-5 and TRBJ1-6; 7 bases match TRBD1. The CDR3 loop spans 14 amino acids. Germline assignment: CDR1 MNHEY and CDR2 SVGAGI. Trimming cost V 6 bases and J 7 bases; bases outside gene matches: 6. CDR3 amino acids: CASRTGTANSPLHL. CDR3 coding DNA: TGTGCCAGCAGAACCGGGACAGCCAATTCACCCCTCCACCTT.

In the case of this clone: A read error may produce the germline difference seen at one junction end. The gene calls are TRBV5-1 and TRBJ2-7; tentative D call: TRBD2 (5 bases). The CDR3 covers 15 residues. Germline V gene data show CDR1 as SGHRS and CDR2 as YFSETQ. CDR3 residues: CASNLGSDFSYEQYF. The CDR3 bases are TGCGCCAGCAACTTGGGGTCGGACTTCTCCTACGAGCAGTACTTC.

The chain joins TRBV6-1 to TRBJ2-7; TRBD1 matches 8 bases. Trimming at V came to 8 bases and at J to 0 bases, leaving 6 bases not matched to a gene. The CDR3 sequence is 14 residues long. Per germline, CDR1 MNHNS and CDR2 SASEGT. This CDR3 is CASLWTGSSYEQYF. In nucleotides, the CDR3 is TGTGCCAGCCTCTGGACAGGGAGCTCCTACGAGCAGTACTTC.

The chain is built from TRBV5-5 and TRBJ1-1, with D uncertain. The CDR3 consists of 13 residues. Germline V CDR1 and CDR2: SGHKS, YYEKEE (reference sequence). Trimming left V 0 bases short and J 4 bases short, with 7 bases between. CDR3 amino acids: CASSLGPVTEAFF. The CDR3 DNA sequence: TGTGCCAGCAGCTTGGGGCCAGTCACTGAAGCTTTCTTT.

The chain employs TRBV28 and TRBJ2-3; 10 bases match TRBD2. The CDR3 contains 16 residues. CDR1 is MDHEN and CDR2 is SYDVKM in the germline V gene. V trimming: 6 bases; J trimming: 3 bases; junction bases outside the gene matches: 9. The CDR3 loop reads CASSLGTSELTDTQYF. Written as DNA, the CDR3 is TGTGCCAGCAGCCTCGGGACTAGCGAATTGACAGATACGCAGTATTTT. The entire variable domain, with the rest obtained from reference TRBV28 and TRBJ2-3, is as follows: DVKVTQSSRYLVKRTGEKVFLECVQDMDHENMFWYRQDPGLGLRLIYFSYDVKMKEKGDIPEGYSVSREKKERFSLILESASTNQTSMYLCASSLGTSELTDTQYFGPGTRLTVL.

This chain connects TRBV11-1 to TRBJ1-1; 7 bases align to TRBD1. V was clipped by 5 bases and J by 1 base; unmatched bases: 10. Germline V CDR1 and CDR2: SGHAT, FQDESV (reference sequence). This CDR3 spans 16 amino acids. The CDR3 protein is CASSQRGQRTNTEAFF. The CDR3 coding sequence is TGTGCCAGCAGCCAGAGGGGGCAGCGTACGAACACTGAAGCTTTCTTT.

J is TRBJ2-3 and V is TRBV7-2; possible D gene TRBD1, 5 bases. The CDR3 totals 14 residues. Trimming stripped 7 bases from V and 4 bases from J, with 15 bases between. Germline V gives CDR1 SGHTA, CDR2 FQGNSA. The CDR3 nucleotides are TGTGCCAGCATCTTGACCGCAGGGTCAGATACGCAGTATTTT. Translated, it gives CASILTAGSDTQYF.

The chain has TRBV7-9 and TRBJ2-3, with no clear D. This CDR3 region has 15 residues. Germline V lookup: CDR1 SEHNR, CDR2 FQNEAQ (reference sequence). The V end lost 1 base, the J end lost 0 bases, and 8 bases lay between the germline ends. CDR3 sequence: CASSLGVGSTDTQYF. CDR3 DNA sequence: TGTGCCAGCAGCTTAGGGGTGGGGAGCACAGATACGCAGTATTTT.

V is TRBV5-1 and J is TRBJ2-5; perhaps TRBD1 as D (5 bases). CDR1 is SGHRS and CDR2 is YFSETQ in the germline V gene. There are 15 residues in the CDR3. The V and J ends lost 0 bases and 5 bases respectively, with 14 bases between them. CDR3 amino acids: CASSLGGGSRETQYF. In DNA form, the CDR3 reads TGCGCCAGCAGCTTGGGGGGCGGTTCTCGGGAGACCCAGTACTTC.